The rows below give T cell receptor beta chains drawn from one sample of a study of T cell changes during pregnancy in multiple sclerosis. Profiled with immunoSEQ multiplex PCR; TCRdb holds only in-frame clones, not every one. In the table there are 20,000 to 25,000 clones, around 88% of which are singletons. The sample was CD8+ T cells from peripheral blood mononuclear cells, taken in the first trimester of pregnancy. These receptors originate from a female donor with multiple sclerosis, enrolled in a pregnancy study. CDR3s leave out the opening cysteine and the closing phenylalanine or tryptophan. Each record gives: D gene, CDR3 length, V gene, CDR3 protein. A D gene is named only where the DNA matches it firmly.

>.|13|TRBV6-5
ASIPMSGGRNEQF
>TRBD2|13|TRBV6-5
ASSGLAGAAEAQY
>.|13|TRBV14
ASTRGAWSYNEQF
>.|18|TRBV2
ASRTGQSDVPPPAGNTIY
>TRBD1|11|TRBV30
AWSVGTGDGYT
>.|13|TRBV27
ASSLWQNSYNEQF
>TRBD2|17|TRBV13
ASSLEGSGRPGSTDTQY
>.|11|TRBV13
ASSEQVNTEAF
>TRBD2|16|TRBV7-9
ASSPGGTSGLSYNEQF
>TRBD1|13|TRBV5-1
ASSKTGDPLDGYT
>TRBD1|16|TRBV5-4
ASSPSHGGQGRLGELF
>TRBD2|13|TRBV14
ASSPLSGSWLEQY
>TRBD2|14|TRBV9
ASSAYLSGKYNEQF
>.|13|TRBV11-2
ASSSAKGGTYEQY
>TRBD2|13|TRBV19
ASSIDLGTTNEQF
>.|11|TRBV4-3
ASSPFPPDTQY
>TRBD2|14|TRBV14
ASSLVAGGRTDTQY
>TRBD2|12|TRBV7-9
ASRNLAVDNEQF
>TRBD1|13|TRBV7-9
ASSPQDRDRNTIY
>.|13|TRBV4-3
ASSQTGVGNTEAF
>TRBD1|14|TRBV27
ASSLSLTGGPYEQY
>TRBD1|16|TRBV4-3
ASSQSLSGTGYTDTQY
>TRBD1|14|TRBV15
ATSPDRGSQSEKLF
>TRBD1|12|TRBV2
ASSSQGAKQPQH
>.|13|TRBV4-3
ASSQLAGSDQPQH
>.|12|TRBV7-2
ASSLGGDFGEQF
>.|12|TRBV4-1
ASSQAGRGDTQY
>.|11|TRBV14
ASSLLAGVEQY
>TRBD1|13|TRBV29-1
SVVRTGGPNTEAF
>.|12|TRBV5-1
ASSLAGGSYEQY
>.|12|TRBV5-4
ASSLEWTAHEQF
>.|14|TRBV28
ASSLKLSVYTDTQY
>TRBD1|13|TRBV13
ASSRDRAHTGELF
>TRBD2|13|TRBV2
ASSSSGRAQETQY
>TRBD1|13|TRBV7-6
ASSLRTGGAEEQY
>TRBD1|14|TRBV15
ATSRDRAGGADTQY
>TRBD1|15|TRBV19
ASSKRTGGSGSYGYT
>.|14|TRBV4-1
ASSQAYTDSYNEQF
>.|13|TRBV19
ASSIQLAGDNEQF
>.|15|TRBV7-9
ASSSSLLDRRPYEQY
>.|11|TRBV7-6
ASSPILRETQY
>TRBD2|12|TRBV6-6
ASSSSGYTHEQF
>.|10|TRBV7-9
ASSFERNEQF